This T cell receptor (beta chain) was identified during a study of T-cell reconstitution after alpha-beta-depleted transplantation in children. Preparation of the TCRbeta library used unique molecular identifiers. TCRdb reanalysed the PCR reads using MiXCR and keeps one entry per CDR3 protein. The data hold approximately 70,000 distinct CDR3 sequences, with just under 5% observed a single time. This CDR3 region has 15 residues. From germline, CDR1 is KGHSH and CDR2 LQKENI. Between the trimmed V and J ends, which lost 3 bases and 7 bases, there was a span of 18 bases. This clonotype was seen ten or more times.

The TCR sequence derives from a boy less than two years old who had a stem cell transplant for acute myeloid leukemia, so the T cells may come from the graft donor. The V and J genes are TRBV18 and TRBJ2-5, with TRBD2 as a possible D gene (6 bases). Sequencing used PBMCs, mostly from graft donor cells, obtained 180 days after TCRalphabeta/CD19-depleted stem cell transplant. CDR3 protein: CASSPTNGGSRTQYF. For the CDR3, the DNA is TGTGCCAGCTCACCGACAAACGGAGGGTCAAGGACCCAGTACTTC.